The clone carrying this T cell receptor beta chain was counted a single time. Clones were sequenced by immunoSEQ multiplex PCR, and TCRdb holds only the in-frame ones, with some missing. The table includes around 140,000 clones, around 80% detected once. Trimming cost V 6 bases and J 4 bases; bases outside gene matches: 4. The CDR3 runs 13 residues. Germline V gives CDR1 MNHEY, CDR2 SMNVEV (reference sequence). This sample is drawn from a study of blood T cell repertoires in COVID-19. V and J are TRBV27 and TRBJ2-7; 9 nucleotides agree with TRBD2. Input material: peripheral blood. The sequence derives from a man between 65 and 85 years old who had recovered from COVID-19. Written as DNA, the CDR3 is TGTGCCAGCAGGATAGCGGGAGCGTACGAGCAGTACTTC. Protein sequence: CASRIAGAYEQYF.